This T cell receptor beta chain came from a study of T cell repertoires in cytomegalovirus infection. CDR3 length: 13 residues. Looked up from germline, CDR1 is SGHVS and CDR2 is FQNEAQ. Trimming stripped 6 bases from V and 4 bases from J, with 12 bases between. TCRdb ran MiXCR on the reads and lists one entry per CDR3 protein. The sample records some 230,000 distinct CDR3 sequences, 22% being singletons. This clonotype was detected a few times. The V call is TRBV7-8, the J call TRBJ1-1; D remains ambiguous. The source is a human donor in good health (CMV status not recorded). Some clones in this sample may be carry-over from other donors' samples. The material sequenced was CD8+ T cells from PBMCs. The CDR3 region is CASSNGWVTEAFF. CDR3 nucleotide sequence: TGTGCCAGCAGTAACGGGTGGGTCACTGAAGCTTTCTTT.